These 18 T cell receptor beta chains originate from one sample sequenced in a study of T cell responses to AZD1222 COVID-19 vaccine (TCRdb year 2021). The method was the immunoSEQ multiplex PCR assay. TCRdb limited this immuneACCESS table to in-frame rearrangements with V and J called. A share of clones is missing; checked studies link under half to unresolved V genes, and the rest is unexplained. The sample table holds 120,000 to 150,000 clones, of which approximately 90% were seen once. The ten largest clones capture approximately 3% of the sample. What the time point label conveys for this sample: baseline before first vaccination. The sample here was peripheral blood, taken on day 0 of AZD1222 vaccination. The source of these receptors is an adult in good health.

The chain has TRBV7-2 and TRBJ2-3; no clear D gene. Germline V gene lookup returns CDR1 SGHTA and CDR2 FQGNSA. V was cut by 5 bases and J by 6 bases, with 21 bases left in between. This CDR3 contains 16 residues. This CDR3 reads CASSPPNGPDADTQYF. The CDR3 bases are TGTGCCAGCAGCCCCCCAAATGGACCCGACGCCGATACGCAGTATTTT.

The chain combines TRBV28 with TRBJ1-2, with 7 bases aligning to TRBD1. Germline V gene sequence: CDR1 MDHEN, CDR2 SYDVKM. The CDR3 runs to 15 residues. The V and J ends lost 5 bases and 7 bases, in that order; junction bases with no gene match: 13. The CDR3 loop is CASSPRYGGGSGYTF. The CDR3, as DNA: TGTGCCAGCAGTCCACGGTATGGAGGGGGCAGTGGCTACACCTTC.

The chain links TRBV28 to TRBJ2-3; D is perhaps TRBD2 (6 bases). V was pared by 7 bases and J by 2 bases, with 13 bases between. The length of the CDR3 is 14 residues. Germline CDR1 reads MDHEN; CDR2 reads SYDVKM. The CDR3 is CASTREPTTDTQYF. The DNA of the CDR3 is TGTGCCAGCACCCGGGAGCCTACCACAGATACGCAGTATTTT.

The CDR3 here is CASSSWTGMNTEAFF. The CDR3 DNA sequence: TGTGCCAGCAGCTCCTGGACAGGGATGAACACTGAAGCTTTCTTT. This rearrangement joins TRBV7-2 to TRBJ1-1, with TRBD1 identical over 8 bases. The CDR3 totals 15 residues. Germline V gene lookup returns CDR1 SGHTA and CDR2 FQGNSA. V was clipped by 4 bases and J by 0 bases; unmatched bases: 4.

The rearrangement uses TRBV28 and TRBJ1-1; 9 bases agree with TRBD1. Germline loops: CDR1 MDHEN, CDR2 SYDVKM. The CDR3 consists of 16 residues. The V and J ends lost 3 bases and 0 bases, in that order; junction bases with no gene match: 5. Here the CDR3 DNA reads TGTGCCAGCAGTTTGACAGGGGGGCCGATGAACACTGAAGCTTTCTTT. Translation: CASSLTGGPMNTEAFF.

The J gene is TRBJ2-7, the V gene TRBV6-5, with D uncertain. V was pared by 6 bases and J by 6 bases, with 12 bases between. The germline V gene has CDR1 MNHEY and CDR2 SVGAGI. The CDR3 has 12 amino acids. The CDR3 nucleotides are TGTGCCAGCAGCACCGACAACTCCGAGCAGTACTTC. This gives the protein CASSTDNSEQYF.

V and J are TRBV5-1 and TRBJ1-1, with 8 bases lining up with TRBD1. The ends lost 3 bases at V and 3 bases at J; junction bases unmatched: 4. The germline gives CDR1 SGHRS, CDR2 YFSETQ. The CDR3 covers 14 residues. The CDR3 region is CASSSDRAYTEAFF. In nucleotides, the CDR3 is TGCGCCAGCAGCTCGGACAGGGCTTACACTGAAGCTTTCTTT.

The chain is built from TRBV5-4 and TRBJ2-5; D could derive from TRBD1 or TRBD2 (5 bases each). The CDR3 has 14 residues. V was shortened by 1 base and J by 5 bases, with 12 bases between the two germline ends. Germline loops: CDR1 SGHNT, CDR2 YYREEE (reference sequence). CDR3 protein: CASSLLGVGETQYF. The CDR3 DNA reads TGTGCCAGCAGCTTGTTGGGGGTAGGGGAGACCCAGTACTTC.

This chain connects TRBV20-1 to TRBJ1-5; 9 bases map to TRBD1. V trimming: 3 bases; J trimming: 13 bases; junction bases outside the gene matches: 4. The CDR3 spans 11 residues. Germline lookup yields CDR1 DFQATT and CDR2 SNEGSKA (reference sequence). The CDR3 sequence: CSARRGTGQHF. For the CDR3, the DNA is TGCAGTGCTAGGAGGGGGACAGGGCAGCATTTT.

The chain uses TRBV5-5 and TRBJ2-3; D gene uncertain. Germline CDR1 and CDR2: SGHKS and YYEKEE (reference sequence). V lost 4 bases and J 1 base, leaving 10 bases between the germline ends. CDR3 length: 14 amino acids. The chain's CDR3 is CASSRGQGTDTQYF. The DNA of the CDR3 is TGTGCCAGCAGCCGAGGCCAGGGCACAGATACGCAGTATTTT.

J is TRBJ2-2 and V is TRBV7-8, with D possibly TRBD2 on 6 matching bases. V was trimmed by 4 bases and J by 7 bases, leaving 10 bases between them. The CDR3 runs 13 residues. The V gene's germline CDR1 is SGHVS and CDR2 FQNEAQ. Written as DNA, the CDR3 is TGTGCCAGCAGCTCCGGGGGTAGCGGGGAGCTGTTTTTT. It codes for CASSSGGSGELFF.

This chain connects TRBV9 to TRBJ2-7; D is perhaps TRBD2 (5 bases). The length of the CDR3 is 15 residues. With 0 bases removed from V and 1 base from J, the gap between germline ends came to 11 bases. The germline V gene encodes CDR1 SGDLS and CDR2 YYNGEE. CDR3 protein: CASSVGGGNSYEQYF. The CDR3 bases are TGTGCCAGCAGCGTAGGCGGAGGAAATTCCTACGAGCAGTACTTC.

The V call is TRBV18, the J call TRBJ1-1, with D unclear. The germline V and J ends were trimmed by 2 bases and 1 base, with 11 bases remaining between them. The CDR3 length is 15 residues. The germline V gene encodes CDR1 KGHSH and CDR2 LQKENI. CDR3 coding DNA: TGTGCCAGCTCACCAACCCAACGGTCGAACACTGAAGCTTTCTTT. Protein product: CASSPTQRSNTEAFF. Full variable domain (rest looked up from reference TRBV18 and TRBJ1-1): NAGVMQNPRHLVRRRGQEARLRCSPMKGHSHVYWYRQLPEEGLKFMVYLQKENIIDESGMPKERFSAEFPKEGPSILRIQQVVRGDSAAYFCASSPTQRSNTEAFFGQGTRLTVV.

This rearrangement joins TRBV19 to TRBJ1-3; D unclear. Trimming cost V 7 bases and J 0 bases, with 10 bases left between them. The CDR3 has 14 amino acids. In germline, CDR1 is LNHDA, CDR2 SQIVND (reference sequence). The CDR3 DNA is TGTGCCAGTAAGGCTGATTACTCTGGAAACACCATATATTTT. Amino acid sequence: CASKADYSGNTIYF.

This sequence joins TRBV11-3 and TRBJ1-3, with 7 bases lining up with TRBD1. The germline V gene has CDR1 SGHNT and CDR2 YENEEA. The CDR3 totals 16 residues. The trim removed 5 bases at V and 3 bases at J, leaving 10 bases unmatched. DNA for the CDR3: TGTGCCAGCAGCACCTGGACAGGAAGAGATGGAAACACCATATATTTT. Its protein is CASSTWTGRDGNTIYF. Filled out from reference TRBV11-3 and TRBJ1-3, the complete variable domain reads EAGVVQSPRYKIIEKKQPVAFWCNPISGHNTLYWYLQNLGQGPELLIRYENEEAVDDSQLPKDRFSAERLKGVDSTLKIQPAELGDSAVYLCASSTWTGRDGNTIYFGEGSWLTVV.

V gene TRBV5-6 combines with J gene TRBJ2-3; maybe TRBD2 (5 bases). The CDR3 is 15 residues long. Germline V gene lookup returns CDR1 SGHDT and CDR2 YYEEEE. With 0 bases removed from V and 0 bases from J, the gap between germline ends came to 8 bases. CDR3 loop: CASSLAPGSTDTQYF. The CDR3 region has the DNA TGTGCCAGCAGCTTGGCCCCGGGAAGCACAGATACGCAGTATTTT.

The DNA of the CDR3 is TGTGCCAGCAGCTCCTCCGGGGGCGGAAGGTCACCCCTCCACTTT. Protein: CASSSSGGGRSPLHF. This chain connects TRBV7-7 to TRBJ1-6, with D maybe TRBD1 (6 bases). Germline V CDR1 and CDR2: SSHAT, FNYEAQ (reference sequence). Between the trimmed V and J ends, which lost 4 bases and 10 bases, there was a span of 17 bases. The CDR3 sequence is 15 residues long.

The CDR3, as DNA: TGTGCCAGCAGCGGGGGGACCCATTCCATCCCCCAGTACTTC. It encodes CASSGGTHSIPQYF. The genes are TRBV9 and TRBJ2-7, with D perhaps being TRBD1 or TRBD2 (5 bases each). There are 14 residues in the CDR3. V lost 3 bases to trimming and J lost 10 bases, with 20 bases between them. Germline V gives CDR1 SGDLS, CDR2 YYNGEE.